The clone carrying this TCR beta chain was counted at least ten times. The antigen is unknown. This entry belongs to a study of neurological immune-mediated disorders. Germline CDR1 reads DFQATT; CDR2 reads SNEGSKA (reference sequence). The length of the CDR3 is 17 residues. Trimming removed 0 bases at V and 3 bases at J, with 18 bases between. Study-wide points: The phylogenetic placement of 18 of 34 multiple sclerosis patients' repertoires in one related-CDR3 cluster constitutes a possible signature.

In TCRdb, the 5' RACE reads were re-called with MiXCR into one record per CDR3 protein. Of 75,000 to 80,000 distinct CDR3 sequences in the sample, about 5% were seen once. The V call is TRBV20-1, the J call TRBJ1-5; possible D gene TRBD1, 5 bases. The sample was PBMCs. The TCR comes from a woman in her twenties or thirties with multiple sclerosis. The CDR3 nucleotides read TGCAGTGCTAGAGATAGACTAACAGGCAGCAACAATCAGCCCCAGCATTTT. It encodes CSARDRLTGSNNQPQHF.